A single sample is the source of the 3 T cell receptor beta chains below, sequenced in a study of long-term antiretroviral therapy in people with HIV. At survey level, the immunoSEQ assay was run in its v3.0 version. Repertoires were generated with immunoSEQ multiplex PCR, while TCRdb's copy carries only in-frame clones and drops some. The table includes 30,000 or so clones, over 90% detected once. The sequenced sample was unsorted PBMCs, obtained 6.2 years after starting antiretroviral therapy. Receptors originate from a man aged 35-49 years with HIV.

V gene TRBV10-3 combines with J gene TRBJ1-3; D gene ambiguous. Germline CDR1 and CDR2: ENHRY and SYGVKD. The CDR3 contains 13 residues. Trimming removed 10 bases at V and 4 bases at J, with 14 bases between. The CDR3 spells CATPAIGGNTIYF. As DNA, the CDR3 is TGTGCCACCCCAGCCATCGGAGGAAACACCATATATTTT.

The V call is TRBV12-5, the J call TRBJ1-5; D is undetermined. V lost 1 base, J lost 4 bases, and 2 bases lay in between. CDR1 LGHNT and CDR2 FRNRAP come from the germline V gene. This CDR3 spans 12 amino acids. In nucleotides, the CDR3 is TGTGCTAGTGGTTTGGAAAATCAGCCCCAGCATTTT. This translates into CASGLENQPQHF.

The chain joins TRBV5-6 to TRBJ2-7, with 8 bases aligning to TRBD1. CDR1 and CDR2 (germline): SGHDT, YYEEEE. V was pared by 4 bases and J by 6 bases, with 12 bases of the junction left unmatched. The CDR3 loop spans 15 amino acids. The CDR3 nucleotides read TGTGCCAGCAGCGATACCGGACAGGGTAAAAGCGAGCAGTACTTC. Protein product: CASSDTGQGKSEQYF.